This is a list of T cell receptor beta chains from one sample in a study of shared clonotypes between healthy human individuals. The repertoire was sequenced with immunoSEQ multiplex PCR; TCRdb's copy has only in-frame clones and lacks some. The profile covers some 2.3 million clones, with 85% to 95% appearing a single time and 0.39% taken by the ten largest. Source material: naive CD4+ T cells from PBMCs. Every receptor here comes from a man younger than 35 in good health. Some clones in this sample may be carry-over from other donors' samples. CDR3s include the opening cysteine and the closing phenylalanine or tryptophan. D genes are given only for firm matches. Not every row has a clone size; where given, it reads once, few, many or a size class.

size | D | J | V | DNA | CDR3
- | TRBD1 | TRBJ2-5 | TRBV28 | TGTGCCAGCAGTTTATATGGGTCAGGGGGCCAAGAGACCCAGTACTTC | CASSLYGSGGQETQYF
once | TRBD2 | TRBJ2-2 | TRBV7-2 | TGTGCCAGCTCCTATAGCGGGAGAACCGGGGAGCTGTTTTTT | CASSYSGRTGELFF
- | TRBD1 | TRBJ2-5 | TRBV29-1 | TGCAGCGGCCTCACAGGGGAAGAGACCCAGTACTTC | CSGLTGEETQYF
- | TRBD1 | TRBJ1-1 | TRBV19 | TGTGCCAGTAGTATCAGGGGGCTAATGAACACTGAAGCTTTCTTT | CASSIRGLMNTEAFF
- | - | TRBJ1-4 | TRBV21-1 | TGTGCCAACTCCTACATCTCACCAACTAATGAAAAACTGTTTTTT | CANSYISPTNEKLFF
- | - | TRBJ2-7 | TRBV29-1 | TGCAGCGCGTCTTGGGAAAACAACGAGCAGTACTTC | CSASWENNEQYF
- | - | TRBJ1-1 | TRBV6-5 | TGTGCCAGCAGTTACGTCCTCTACCCGAGGACTGAAGCTTTCTTT | CASSYVLYPRTEAFF
- | - | TRBJ2-2 | TRBV5-1 | TGCGCCAGCAGCTTGTTAACCCTCGGGAACACCGGGGAGCTGTTTTTT | CASSLLTLGNTGELFF
- | - | TRBJ2-7 | TRBV5-1 | TGCGCCAGCAGCGGCGGGCCCTCCTACGAGCAGTACTTC | CASSGGPSYEQYF
- | TRBD1 | TRBJ2-3 | TRBV4-2 | TGTGCCAGCAGCCAAGGACAGGGGGCGGCTGGCACAGATACGCAGTATTTT | CASSQGQGAAGTDTQYF
- | - | TRBJ2-7 | TRBV11-2 | TGTGCCAGCAGCTTACTAGGGAGAAACGAGCAGTACTTC | CASSLLGRNEQYF
- | - | TRBJ2-3 | TRBV10-3 | TGTGCCATCGGCAAGACCCCGATTAGCACAGATACGCAGTATTTT | CAIGKTPISTDTQYF
- | - | TRBJ1-5 | TRBV2 | TGTGCCAGCAGTGAAAACCAGCCCCAGCATTTT | CASSENQPQHF
- | - | TRBJ1-2 | TRBV27 | TGTGCCAGCTGGAAATATGGGGAAAGCTATGGCTACACCTTC | CASWKYGESYGYTF
- | TRBD1 | TRBJ2-4 | TRBV28 | TGTGCCGGACAGGGGCCCTTAGCCAAAAACATTCAGTACTTC | CAGQGPLAKNIQYF
- | - | TRBJ2-1 | TRBV11-2 | TGTGCCAGCAGACAACCGGGACTGTTGAACAATGAGCAGTTCTTC | CASRQPGLLNNEQFF
once | - | TRBJ2-3 | TRBV19 | TGTGCCAGCGCGAACACAGATACGCAGTATTTT | CASANTDTQYF
- | TRBD1 | TRBJ1-5 | TRBV2 | TGTGCCAGCAGCCCCGAGCAGGGGGATGGCCAGCCCCAGCATTTT | CASSPEQGDGQPQHF
- | - | TRBJ2-5 | TRBV6-1 | TGTGCCAGCAGGTGGCAACCCCAAGAGACCCAGTACTTC | CASRWQPQETQYF
- | TRBD1 | TRBJ1-4 | TRBV6-1 | TGTGCCAGCAGTGGCAGGGGGTTTACTAATGAAAAACTGTTTTTT | CASSGRGFTNEKLFF
- | TRBD2 | TRBJ2-5 | TRBV9 | TGTGCCAGCAGCGCGGGGACTAGCGGGAGAGTGGGAGAGACCCAGTACTTC | CASSAGTSGRVGETQYF
once | - | TRBJ2-5 | TRBV6-5 | TGTGCCAGCAGTTTGACCCTCGTAACGGGCGAAGCCCAGTACTTC | CASSLTLVTGEAQYF
- | - | TRBJ2-1 | TRBV28 | TGTGCCAGCAGTTTACTGGGCAGTGGGTCCTACAATGAGCAGTTCTTC | CASSLLGSGSYNEQFF
- | - | TRBJ2-2 | TRBV11-3 | TGTGCCAGCAGCCTTGGACAGCCGGCTAGGGACACCGGGGAGCTGTTTTTT | CASSLGQPARDTGELFF
- | - | TRBJ2-3 | TRBV4-1 | TGCGCCAGCAGCCAAGAGTCAGGGGAAGCGAACACAGATACGCAGTATTTT | CASSQESGEANTDTQYF
- | - | TRBJ2-5 | TRBV7-3 | TGTGCCAGCAGCTCCTACAGGGGGGGGACCCAGTACTTC | CASSSYRGGTQYF
- | - | TRBJ2-3 | TRBV14 | TGTGCCAGCAGCCACCACCAAATCAGGGCTACGCAGTATTTT | CASSHHQIRATQYF
- | - | TRBJ1-2 | TRBV5-6 | TGTGCCAGCAGTCCCCAGACCGGGAGTAACTATGGCTACACCTTC | CASSPQTGSNYGYTF
- | - | TRBJ1-3 | TRBV6-5 | TGTGCCAGCAGACCCAGGAGCTCTGGAAACACCATATATTTT | CASRPRSSGNTIYF
- | - | TRBJ1-1 | TRBV5-1 | TGCGCCAGCAGCCCTGGGGTCGAGGGCGCGGAAGCTTTCTTT | CASSPGVEGAEAFF
- | TRBD1 | TRBJ2-7 | TRBV5-4 | TGTGCCAGCAGCTCATGGACAGGAACCTACGAGCAGTACTTC | CASSSWTGTYEQYF
- | - | TRBJ2-5 | TRBV28 | TGTGCCAGCAGTTTAATCGCCGTCGCGGAGACCCAGTACTTC | CASSLIAVAETQYF
- | TRBD1 | TRBJ2-5 | TRBV29-1 | TGCAGCATCCAGACAGGGGTAGAGACCCAGTACTTC | CSIQTGVETQYF
- | TRBD2 | TRBJ2-1 | TRBV5-1 | TGCGCCAGCTCGACGGGAGGTCCCTACAATGAGCAGTTCTTC | CASSTGGPYNEQFF
- | TRBD2 | TRBJ2-7 | TRBV28 | TGTGCCAGCAGTCCCTGGACTAGCGGGATCAACGAGCAGTACTTC | CASSPWTSGINEQYF
- | - | TRBJ2-7 | TRBV28 | TGTGCCAGCAGTTTACCTAACCACGAGCAGTACTTC | CASSLPNHEQYF
once | TRBD2 | TRBJ2-1 | TRBV5-1 | TGCGCCAGCAGCTCACTAGCGGGACTGGCGGGTGAGCAGTTCTTC | CASSSLAGLAGEQFF
- | TRBD2 | TRBJ2-3 | TRBV5-1 | TGCGCCAGCAGCTTCCGGACAACCGGGACTAGCGGGAGAGTGGGCACAGATACGCAGTATTTT | CASSFRTTGTSGRVGTDTQYF
- | - | TRBJ1-2 | TRBV4-3 | TGCGCCAGCAGCCAAGGGCGAACGAGCTATGGCTACACCTTC | CASSQGRTSYGYTF
- | TRBD1 | TRBJ1-3 | TRBV2 | TGTGCCAGCAGTCGGACAGGGGGCGGAGGAAACACCATATATTTT | CASSRTGGGGNTIYF
- | TRBD1 | TRBJ1-1 | TRBV23-1 | TGCGCCAGCAGTCAATGGGGTGACAGGGGGCGCAGGGACACTGAAGCTTTCTTT | CASSQWGDRGRRDTEAFF
- | TRBD2 | TRBJ2-3 | TRBV10-1 | TGCGCCAGCAGTGGACGGGAGGGCACAGATACGCAGTATTTT | CASSGREGTDTQYF
- | - | TRBJ2-1 | TRBV20-1 | TGCAGTGCCGCATCACGGGATGAGCAGTTCTTC | CSAASRDEQFF
- | TRBD2 | TRBJ2-1 | TRBV7-9 | TGTGCCAGCAGCCCAATCCCTAGCGGGAGCTCCTACAATGAGCAGTTCTTC | CASSPIPSGSSYNEQFF
- | - | TRBJ1-5 | TRBV28 | TGTGCCAGCACGGGGGCAGGATCGCCGCTCCAGCCCCAGCATTTT | CASTGAGSPLQPQHF
- | TRBD1 | TRBJ2-5 | TRBV9 | TGTGCCAGCAGCGCTCGGGACAGTTACCAAGAGACCCAGTACTTC | CASSARDSYQETQYF
- | TRBD2 | TRBJ2-3 | TRBV4-3 | TGCGCCAGCAGCCAGGCCAGACTAGCGAGGACAGATACGCAGTATTTT | CASSQARLARTDTQYF
once | - | TRBJ1-1 | TRBV7-2 | TGTGCCAGCAGCTTAGCCAGTTACACTGAAGCTTTCTTT | CASSLASYTEAFF
- | - | TRBJ2-1 | TRBV15 | TGTGCCACCAGTCGAACAGGAGATCGGGCCTACAATGAGCAGTTCTTC | CATSRTGDRAYNEQFF
- | TRBD1 | TRBJ2-7 | TRBV5-1 | TGCGCCAGCAGCAGGGACAGTTACGAGCAGTACTTC | CASSRDSYEQYF